Shown below are 8 T cell receptor beta chains from a single sample sequenced in a study of identical twins. Each CDR3 protein is one row after TCRdb ran MiXCR on the 5' RACE reads. The sample gives around 1.7 million distinct CDR3 sequences, around 29% of which show up once; approximately 0.29% is in the top ten. Input material: cord blood. These TCRs come from a newborn girl in good health.

This chain links TRBV6-1 with TRBJ2-3, with 13 bases that match TRBD2. From germline, CDR1 is MNHNS and CDR2 SASEGT. The V gene end was trimmed by 9 bases and the J gene end by 2 bases; junction bases not matched to a gene: 17. This CDR3 has 19 amino acids. CDR3: CARPPPGLAGTSFTDTQYF. CDR3 DNA: TGTGCCAGGCCGCCGCCGGGACTAGCGGGGACTTCCTTCACAGATACGCAGTATTTT.

V and J are TRBV3-1 and TRBJ2-5; D unresolved. The V gene's germline CDR1 is LGHDT and CDR2 YNNKEL (reference sequence). The V and J ends lost 1 base and 2 bases respectively, with 8 bases between them. This CDR3 contains 14 residues. The CDR3 nucleotides are TGTGCCAGCAGCCAAGCACGGATACAAGAGACCCAGTACTTC. It yields the protein CASSQARIQETQYF.

The chain has TRBV4-1 and TRBJ2-3, with unresolved D. This CDR3 has 13 residues. From germline, CDR1 is MGHRA and CDR2 YSYEKL. Trimming shortened V by 3 bases and J by 6 bases, and 10 bases separated the two germline ends. In nucleotides, the CDR3 is TGCGCCAGCAGCCAGCCCGCCGGGGATACGCAGTATTTT. This translates into CASSQPAGDTQYF.

For this clonotype: Germline and junction disagree at one end, which may indicate a read error. V usage is TRBV20-1 and J usage is TRBJ2-1, with D perhaps TRBD1 or TRBD2 (6 bases each). This CDR3 is built from 17 residues. Germline assignment: CDR1 DFQATT and CDR2 SNEGSKA (reference sequence). CDR3 coding DNA: TGCAGTGCTAGAGCCGCTCTAAGGGGGGCCTCCTACGATGAGCAGTTCTTC. Translated: CSARAALRGASYDEQFF.

The gene calls are TRBV7-9 and TRBJ1-4; D is unclear. V shed 2 bases and J shed 5 bases, with 3 bases lying between them. The CDR3 length is 12 residues. Germline CDR1 is SEHNR and CDR2 is FQNEAQ (reference sequence). DNA of the CDR3: TGTGCCAGCAGCTTATGGAATGAAAAACTGTTTTTT. It translates to CASSLWNEKLFF.

The gene calls are TRBV25-1 and TRBJ1-2; a possible D gene is TRBD1 (5 bases). CDR3 length equals 14 residues. The germline V gene has CDR1 MGHDK and CDR2 SYGVNS. Deletions cut 3 bases from V and 8 bases from J, with 16 bases between. CDR3: CASSEAGAIDGYTF. DNA for the CDR3: TGTGCCAGCAGTGAGGCCGGGGCTATAGACGGCTACACCTTC.

In DNA, the CDR3 is TGTGCCACCAGTGATATTCTCGCTAGCGAACAGTACTTC. Residues: CATSDILASEQYF. The genes are TRBV24-1 and TRBJ2-5; D perhaps matches TRBD2 (6 bases). This CDR3 has 13 amino acids. Germline lookup yields CDR1 KGHDR and CDR2 SFDVKD. V dropped 3 bases and J dropped 11 bases, with 15 bases sitting between them.

This clonotype was recorded many times. The chain is built from TRBV21-1 and TRBJ2-1; TRBD2 is taken as the D call from the table, unchecked against the DNA. TRBV21-1 counts as a pseudogene. This CDR3 comprises 13 residues. The chain's CDR3 is CASSKQGRNEQFF. DNA of the CDR3: TGTGCCAGCAGCAAACAGGGCCGGAATGAGCAGTTCTTC.